Below are 9 T cell receptor beta chains sequenced from a single sample in a study of shared clonotypes between healthy human individuals (dated by TCRdb to 2020 to 2022). Library preparation was by the immunoSEQ multiplex PCR assay. Sourced from immuneACCESS, this table was stored by TCRdb with only in-frame sequences that have V and J called. A share of the clones is absent; for the studies checked, an unresolved V gene accounts for under half, and the remainder has no known explanation. The sample data list about 680,000 clones, and 55% to 85% of these were observed just once. 1.5% to 2% of the sample comes from the top ten. Sequencing was done on a sample of memory CD4+ T cells sorted from blood. The cell subset or site label of this sample denotes: CD45RA-negative fraction. Receptors were obtained from a woman aged 25 to 39 in good health.

The chain couples TRBV6-1 to TRBJ1-2, with TRBD1 matching over 9 bases. The CDR3 extends over 14 amino acids. After removal of 6 bases from V and 5 bases from J, the junction contained 7 bases not matched to a gene. Germline V gene sequence: CDR1 MNHNS, CDR2 SASEGT. CDR3 sequence (DNA): TGTGCCAGCAGGGCTCCGGGACAGGGTTATGGCTACACCTTC. This sequence encodes CASRAPGQGYGYTF.

A word on this clone: This may come from a read error, since a much larger clone is one base off. This chain uses TRBV11-2 with TRBJ2-7; maybe TRBD1 (6 bases). V lost 5 bases and J lost 5, with 16 bases in between. The CDR3 runs 14 residues. CDR1 is SGHAT and CDR2 is FQNNGV in the germline V gene. The CDR3 nucleotides read TGTGCCAGCAGCCAGGGGCAGGGGTGGGACGAGCAGTACTTC. The encoded protein is CASSQGQGWDEQYF.

The V gene is TRBV29-1, the J gene TRBJ2-5, with 7 bases fitting TRBD2. The J call is in doubt because the DNA end fits TRBJ2-7 better. Germline V gene lookup returns CDR1 SQVTM and CDR2 ANQGSEA. The CDR3 consists of 13 residues. This chain's CDR3 is CSAFGLGGHEQYF. In DNA, the CDR3 is TGCAGCGCCTTCGGACTAGGAGGTCACGAGCAGTACTTC.

The chain is built from TRBV28 and TRBJ1-5; 9 nucleotides match TRBD1. V lost 6 bases and J lost 6; bases outside the gene matches: 9. The germline V gene encodes CDR1 MDHEN and CDR2 SYDVKM. This CDR3 region has 15 residues. The CDR3: CASRSGTGFSQPQHF. The CDR3 DNA follows: TGTGCCAGCAGGTCCGGGACAGGGTTCAGTCAGCCCCAGCATTTT.

V and J are TRBV2 and TRBJ2-1; D unresolved. In germline, CDR1 is SNHLY, CDR2 FYNNEI. V lost 4 bases to trimming and J lost 7 bases, with 14 bases between them. CDR3 size: 14 residues. CDR3 DNA: TGTGCCAGCAGTGCGGCGTCCGAGAAAAATGAGCAGTTCTTC. Amino acid sequence: CASSAASEKNEQFF.

The V and J genes are TRBV7-9 and TRBJ2-1; TRBD1 matches 8 bases. J was trimmed by 6 bases and V by 1 base; bases with no gene match: 8. The CDR3 consists of 16 residues. Germline loops: CDR1 SEHNR, CDR2 FQNEAQ (reference sequence). The CDR3 is CASSLVPGQGGNEQFF. CDR3 DNA: TGTGCCAGCAGCTTAGTACCCGGACAGGGCGGCAATGAGCAGTTCTTC.

V is TRBV5-4 and J is TRBJ2-7, with D perhaps matching TRBD1 or TRBD2 (5 bases each). CDR1 is SGHNT and CDR2 is YYREEE in the germline V gene (reference sequence). The CDR3 spans 13 residues. The ends were cut back, 0 bases at V and 4 bases at J, with 8 bases in the middle. CDR3 residues: CASSLGREYEQYF. In nucleotides, the CDR3 is TGTGCCAGCAGCTTGGGCAGGGAGTACGAGCAGTACTTC.

V usage is TRBV2 and J usage is TRBJ2-7, with D hard to call. In germline, CDR1 is SNHLY, CDR2 FYNNEI. Trimming stripped 4 bases from V and 1 base from J, with 8 bases between. This CDR3 has 13 residues. CDR3 residues: CASSGEVSYEQYF. CDR3 DNA: TGTGCCAGCAGTGGTGAGGTTTCCTACGAGCAGTACTTC. The whole variable domain, remainder taken from reference TRBV2 and TRBJ2-7, is EPEVTQTPSHQVTQMGQEVILRCVPISNHLYFYWYRQILGQKVEFLVSFYNNEISEKSEIFDDQFSVERPDGSNFTLKIRSTKLEDSAMYFCASSGEVSYEQYFGPGTRLTVT.

V is TRBV21-1 and J is TRBJ2-3; TRBD2, the table's D call, lacks a check against the DNA. TRBV21-1 constitutes a pseudogene. CDR3 size: 15 residues. CDR3 loop: CASSKGWRSTDTQYF. CDR3 nucleotides: TGTGCCAGCAGCAAAGGGTGGCGGAGCACAGATACGCAGTATTTT.